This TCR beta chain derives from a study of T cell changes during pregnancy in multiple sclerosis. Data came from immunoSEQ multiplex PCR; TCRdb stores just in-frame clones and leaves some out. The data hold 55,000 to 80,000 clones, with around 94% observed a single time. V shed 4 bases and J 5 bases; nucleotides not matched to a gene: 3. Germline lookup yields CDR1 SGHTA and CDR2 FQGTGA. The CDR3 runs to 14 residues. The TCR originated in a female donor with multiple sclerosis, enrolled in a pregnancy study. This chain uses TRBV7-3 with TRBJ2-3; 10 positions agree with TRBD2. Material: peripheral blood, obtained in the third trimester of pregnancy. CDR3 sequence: CASSSGLAVDTQYF. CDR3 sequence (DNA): TGTGCCAGCAGCTCAGGACTAGCGGTAGATACGCAGTATTTT.